One and the same sample provided the 10 T cell receptor beta chains below, sequenced in a study of blood T cell repertoires in COVID-19. Only in-frame clones appear in the TCRdb table, and some are missing; sequencing was by immunoSEQ multiplex PCR. The data show approximately 150,000 clones, around 87% seen once. The sequenced sample consisted of peripheral blood. These receptors were collected from an elderly woman with COVID-19, enrolled during active disease.

This rearrangement joins TRBV19 to TRBJ1-1, with 10 positions matching TRBD1. The CDR3 contains 15 residues. The germline V gene encodes CDR1 LNHDA and CDR2 SQIVND (reference sequence). The junction had 5 bases not matched to a gene; V was cut back by 7 bases and J by 0 bases. The CDR3 here is CASKGQGMMNTEAFF. As DNA, the CDR3 is TGTGCCAGTAAGGGACAGGGGATGATGAACACTGAAGCTTTCTTT.

The chain employs TRBV3-1 (or the pseudogene TRBV3-2) and TRBJ1-1; D is uncertain. Germline V gene data show CDR1 as LGHDT and CDR2 as YNNKEL (reference sequence). Trimming removed 0 bases at V and 4 bases at J, with 9 bases between. CDR3 length: 14 residues. CDR3 coding DNA: TGTGCCAGCAGCCAAGATCTGAGAATCACTGAAGCTTTCTTT. Translated: CASSQDLRITEAFF.

The gene calls are TRBV6-5 and TRBJ2-7; D not certain. The V gene lost 10 bases and the J gene lost 4 bases, with 17 bases spanning the gap. CDR3 length: 13 amino acids. From germline, CDR1 is MNHEY and CDR2 SVGAGI. The CDR3 DNA is TGTGCCATTCAATCGGCAGGCGTTTACGAGCAGTACTTC. Translated, it gives CAIQSAGVYEQYF.

This chain links TRBV28 with TRBJ2-5, with a possible D match to TRBD2 (6 bases). CDR1 is MDHEN, CDR2 SYDVKM, per germline. Trimming pared 5 bases from V and 5 bases from J, leaving 21 bases between. The CDR3 runs to 16 residues. CDR3 sequence (DNA): TGTGCCAGCAGTCTCACCGCGGGGACTCGGGCGGAGACCCAGTACTTC. Translating it yields CASSLTAGTRAETQYF. Full variable domain (remainder filled in from reference TRBV28 and TRBJ2-5): DVKVTQSSRYLVKRTGEKVFLECVQDMDHENMFWYRQDPGLGLRLIYFSYDVKMKEKGDIPEGYSVSREKKERFSLILESASTNQTSMYLCASSLTAGTRAETQYFGPGTRLLVL.

The V call is TRBV2, the J call TRBJ2-7, with D possibly being TRBD2 (6 bases). Deletions cut 4 bases from V and 0 bases from J, with 10 bases between. Germline loops: CDR1 SNHLY, CDR2 FYNNEI. The CDR3 sequence is 14 residues long. The CDR3, as DNA: TGTGCCAGCAGTGCGACTAGTAGCTCCTACGAGCAGTACTTC. Translated, it gives CASSATSSSYEQYF.

The V call is TRBV3-1 (or the pseudogene TRBV3-2), the J call TRBJ2-5; D is perhaps TRBD1 (5 bases). The V and J ends lost 5 bases and 1 base respectively, with 11 bases between them. This CDR3 contains 14 residues. The germline gives CDR1 LGHDT, CDR2 YNNKEL (reference sequence). CDR3: CASSSQGFQETQYF. The CDR3 coding sequence is TGTGCCAGCAGCTCCCAGGGATTCCAAGAGACCCAGTACTTC.

In this sample, this clone turned up once. The V and J genes are TRBV29-1 and TRBJ2-6; a possible D gene is TRBD1 (6 bases). V gave up 2 bases and J gave up 0 bases, with 11 bases separating them. Per germline, CDR1 SQVTM and CDR2 ANQGSEA. CDR3 length: 16 amino acids. The CDR3: CSVENPGVSGANVLTF. The CDR3 DNA follows: TGCAGCGTTGAAAACCCAGGGGTCTCTGGGGCCAACGTCCTGACTTTC.

The chain joins TRBV3-1 (or the pseudogene TRBV3-2) to TRBJ2-7; 10 bases fit TRBD2. The CDR3 extends over 16 amino acids. CDR1 LGHDT and CDR2 YNNKEL come from the germline V gene (reference sequence). J gave up 2 bases and V 1 base, and 5 bases lay outside the gene matches. CDR3 amino acids: CASSQVIAGGAYEQYF. The DNA of the CDR3 is TGTGCCAGCAGCCAAGTTATAGCGGGAGGTGCCTACGAGCAGTACTTC.

The rearrangement links TRBV5-4 to TRBJ1-2; weak D call: TRBD1 (5 bases). V lost 2 bases, J lost 1 base, and 12 bases lay in between. There are 15 residues in the CDR3. Germline lookup yields CDR1 SGHNT and CDR2 YYREEE (reference sequence). The CDR3 spells CASSFARALNYGYTF. DNA for the CDR3: TGTGCCAGCAGCTTTGCCAGGGCACTTAACTATGGCTACACCTTC.

This chain links TRBV5-1 with TRBJ2-2; D is possibly TRBD1 (7 bases). The CDR3 covers 14 residues. Per the germline V gene, CDR1 is SGHRS and CDR2 is YFSETQ. V was cut by 7 bases and J by 5 bases, with 15 bases left in between. The CDR3 protein is CASQTEGATGELFF. CDR3 DNA sequence: TGCGCCAGCCAAACGGAGGGGGCAACCGGGGAGCTGTTTTTT.